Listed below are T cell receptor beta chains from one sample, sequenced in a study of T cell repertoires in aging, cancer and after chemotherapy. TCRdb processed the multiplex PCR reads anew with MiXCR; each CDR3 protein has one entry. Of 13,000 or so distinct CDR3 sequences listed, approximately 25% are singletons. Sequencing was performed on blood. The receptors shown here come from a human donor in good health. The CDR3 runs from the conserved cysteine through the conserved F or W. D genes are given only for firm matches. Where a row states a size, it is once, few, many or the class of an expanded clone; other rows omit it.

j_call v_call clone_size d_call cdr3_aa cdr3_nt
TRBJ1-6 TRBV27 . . CASTLEDPLNSPLHF TGTGCCAGCACCCTGGAGGACCCTCTCAATTCACCCCTCCACTTT
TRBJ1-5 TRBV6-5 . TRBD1 CASSSSLTGTQQPQHF TGTGCCAGCAGTTCTTCCCTGACAGGGACTCAGCAGCCCCAGCATTTT
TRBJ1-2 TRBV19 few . CASIGRADYGYTF TGTGCCAGTATCGGCAGGGCTGACTATGGCTACACCTTC
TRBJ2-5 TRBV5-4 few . CATTEQNQETQYF TGTGCCACGACGGAACAGAACCAAGAGACCCAGTACTTC
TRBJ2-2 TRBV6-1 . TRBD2 CASSETSGDPTGELFF TGTGCCAGCAGTGAAACTAGCGGGGACCCCACCGGGGAGCTGTTTTTT
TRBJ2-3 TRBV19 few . CASSIKGRRGTDTQYF TGTGCCAGTAGTATTAAAGGCCGAAGAGGCACAGATACGCAGTATTTT
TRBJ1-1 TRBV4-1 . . CASSQVASLNTEAFF TGCGCCAGCAGCCAAGTTGCCAGTTTGAACACTGAAGCTTTCTTT
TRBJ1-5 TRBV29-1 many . CSVEDNSNQPQHF TGCAGCGTTGAAGATAATAGCAATCAGCCCCAGCATTTT
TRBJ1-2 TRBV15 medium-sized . CATSRDGEIGGYTF TGTGCCACCAGCAGAGATGGGGAGATTGGGGGCTACACCTTC
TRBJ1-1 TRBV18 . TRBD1 CASSPRDRSAQLNTEAFF TGTGCCAGCTCACCTCGGGACAGGTCCGCGCAATTGAACACTGAAGCTTTCTTT
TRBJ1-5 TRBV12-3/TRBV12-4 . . CASSGGWQGGQPQHF TGTGCCAGCAGTGGCGGGTGGCAGGGCGGTCAGCCCCAGCATTTT
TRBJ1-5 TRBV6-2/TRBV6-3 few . CASSPQGGGRNQPQHF TGTGCCAGCAGTCCACAGGGAGGAGGCCGAAATCAGCCCCAGCATTTT
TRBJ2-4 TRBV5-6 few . CASSSQGRNIQYF TGTGCCAGCAGCTCCCAGGGGCGGAACATTCAGTACTTC
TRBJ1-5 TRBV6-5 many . CASSYSTNQPQHF TGTGCCAGCAGTTACTCGACCAATCAGCCCCAGCATTTT
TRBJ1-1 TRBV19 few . CASSTSPRTEAFF TGTGCCAGTAGTACCTCCCCCAGGACTGAAGCTTTCTTT
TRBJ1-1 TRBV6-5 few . CASRSYRNTEAFF TGTGCCAGCAGGTCATACAGAAACACTGAAGCTTTCTTT
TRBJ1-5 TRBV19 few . CASSSPGTDQPQHF TGTGCCAGTAGTTCACCGGGGACCGATCAGCCCCAGCATTTT
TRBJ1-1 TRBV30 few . CAWSRTDNTEAFF TGTGCCTGGAGCCGGACGGACAACACTGAAGCTTTCTTT
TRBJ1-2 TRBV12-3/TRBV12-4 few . CASSLVNSMVYGYTF TGTGCCAGCAGTTTAGTGAACTCGATGGTCTATGGCTACACCTTC
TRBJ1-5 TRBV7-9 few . CASSPRGGDQPQHF TGTGCCAGCAGCCCCAGGGGAGGGGATCAGCCCCAGCATTTT
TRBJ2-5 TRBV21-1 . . CASSKGGGGSGHQETQYF TGTGCCAGCAGCAAAGGGGGGGGGGGTAGCGGCCACCAAGAGACCCAGTACTTC
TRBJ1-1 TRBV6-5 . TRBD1 CASSRTGSLNTEAFF TGTGCCAGCAGTCGGACAGGGTCTCTGAACACTGAAGCTTTCTTT
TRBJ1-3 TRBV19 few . CASSTIAPRGGTGNTIYF TGTGCCAGTAGTACCATCGCTCCGAGGGGGGGAACTGGAAACACCATATATTTT
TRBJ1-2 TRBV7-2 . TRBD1 CASSFRGQGGYTF TGTGCCAGCAGCTTCAGGGGGCAGGGTGGCTACACCTTC
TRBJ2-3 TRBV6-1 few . CASSGGVVTDTQYF TGTGCCAGCAGTGGGGGGGTTGTCACAGATACGCAGTATTTT
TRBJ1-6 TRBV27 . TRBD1 CASSRGQGNSPLHF TGTGCCAGCAGCCGGGGACAGGGGAATTCACCCCTCCACTTT
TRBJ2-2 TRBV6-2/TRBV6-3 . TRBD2 CASSYSRSGVPGTGELFF TGTGCCAGCAGTTATTCGAGGAGCGGGGTGCCTGGCACCGGGGAGCTGTTTTTT
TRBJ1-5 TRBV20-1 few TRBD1 CSAPTGGNWNQPQHF TGCAGTGCGCCCACAGGGGGCAATTGGAATCAGCCCCAGCATTTT
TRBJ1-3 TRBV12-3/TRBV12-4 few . CASSFRPNRSGNTIYF TGTGCCAGCAGTTTTCGGCCTAATCGCTCTGGAAACACCATATATTTT